The source of this TCR beta chain is a study of CD4 T cells in relation to SARS-CoV-2 and coronaviruses. Using immunoSEQ multiplex PCR, the repertoire was profiled, and TCRdb retains in-frame clones only, with some absent. The repertoire includes some 64,000 clones, over 90% of them detected once, and 0.11% to 0.15% sits in the top ten. Findings and caveats of the study: SARS-CoV-2-driven expansion was significantly weaker in crossreactive than monoreactive clones.

CDR1 LNHDA and CDR2 SQIVND come from the germline V gene (reference sequence). CDR3 length equals 14 residues. The ends were cut back, 5 bases at V and 1 base at J, with 10 bases in the middle. A note on this clone: The antigen is undetermined.

CD4+ T cells from unexposed donors were obtained before the COVID-19 pandemic (2011-2018). The sample was naive CD4+ T cells from PBMCs. As for subset: naive CD4+ T cells isolated by negative enrichment. The TCR was taken from a human donor in good health. The chain has TRBV19 and TRBJ2-3; tentatively, D is TRBD1 (6 bases). The CDR3 region is CASSRPGGTDTQYF. The DNA for the CDR3 is TGTGCCAGTAGTCGGCCAGGGGGCACAGATACGCAGTATTTT. Supplemented by reference TRBV19 and TRBJ2-3, the full variable domain reads DGGITQSPKYLFRKEGQNVTLSCEQNLNHDAMYWYRQDPGQGLRLIYYSQIVNDFQKGDIAEGYSVSREKKESFPLTVTSAQKNPTAFYLCASSRPGGTDTQYFGPGTRLTVL.